This T cell receptor beta chain emerged from a study of blood T cell repertoires in COVID-19. Overall study context: T cells, B-cell-depleted T cells, or PBMCs supplied cDNA or gDNA.

The V and J ends lost 4 bases and 6 bases, in that order; junction bases with no gene match: 13. This CDR3 has 17 residues. Germline V CDR1 and CDR2: KGHSH, LQKENI. The assay was immunoSEQ multiplex PCR, and TCRdb's table has in-frame clones only and misses some. The sample records 150,000 to 200,000 clones, 75% to 90% being singletons. In assigning cohorts, the study relied on participant-reported clinical history. The clonotype was recovered from a woman aged 50 to 65 who had recovered from COVID-19. Sequences were obtained from PBMCs or T cells enriched from blood (not recorded which). The chain combines TRBV18 with TRBJ2-1, with TRBD1 identical over 9 bases. CDR3 DNA sequence: TGTGCCAGCTCACTCAGATACGGGACAGGGATCGGCAATGAGCAGTTCTTC. Protein: CASSLRYGTGIGNEQFF.